This TCR beta chain was captured in a study of cytomegalovirus exposure and HLA in healthy donors. Study results and caveats: Most sequenced TCRs were rare (though some public TCRs occurred in many donors).

Use of 60 Vbeta and 13 Jbeta primers characterized the PCR. The data were produced by immunoSEQ multiplex PCR, yet TCRdb's version contains in-frame clones alone and is incomplete. The sample includes around 200,000 clones, 60% to 80% of them seen just once. Germline CDR1 and CDR2: PRHDT and FYEKMQ (reference sequence). V was pared by 4 bases and J by 10 bases, with 18 bases between. The CDR3 consists of 14 residues. On this clone itself: Its target is not known.

This clonotype was obtained from a female donor in good health and CMV-seronegative. Sequencing was performed on PBMCs. The V and J genes are TRBV13 and TRBJ2-3; D not resolved. CDR3 residues: CASSSGPLEVAQYF. Written as DNA, the CDR3 is TGTGCCAGCAGCTCTGGTCCCTTAGAAGTTGCGCAGTATTTT.